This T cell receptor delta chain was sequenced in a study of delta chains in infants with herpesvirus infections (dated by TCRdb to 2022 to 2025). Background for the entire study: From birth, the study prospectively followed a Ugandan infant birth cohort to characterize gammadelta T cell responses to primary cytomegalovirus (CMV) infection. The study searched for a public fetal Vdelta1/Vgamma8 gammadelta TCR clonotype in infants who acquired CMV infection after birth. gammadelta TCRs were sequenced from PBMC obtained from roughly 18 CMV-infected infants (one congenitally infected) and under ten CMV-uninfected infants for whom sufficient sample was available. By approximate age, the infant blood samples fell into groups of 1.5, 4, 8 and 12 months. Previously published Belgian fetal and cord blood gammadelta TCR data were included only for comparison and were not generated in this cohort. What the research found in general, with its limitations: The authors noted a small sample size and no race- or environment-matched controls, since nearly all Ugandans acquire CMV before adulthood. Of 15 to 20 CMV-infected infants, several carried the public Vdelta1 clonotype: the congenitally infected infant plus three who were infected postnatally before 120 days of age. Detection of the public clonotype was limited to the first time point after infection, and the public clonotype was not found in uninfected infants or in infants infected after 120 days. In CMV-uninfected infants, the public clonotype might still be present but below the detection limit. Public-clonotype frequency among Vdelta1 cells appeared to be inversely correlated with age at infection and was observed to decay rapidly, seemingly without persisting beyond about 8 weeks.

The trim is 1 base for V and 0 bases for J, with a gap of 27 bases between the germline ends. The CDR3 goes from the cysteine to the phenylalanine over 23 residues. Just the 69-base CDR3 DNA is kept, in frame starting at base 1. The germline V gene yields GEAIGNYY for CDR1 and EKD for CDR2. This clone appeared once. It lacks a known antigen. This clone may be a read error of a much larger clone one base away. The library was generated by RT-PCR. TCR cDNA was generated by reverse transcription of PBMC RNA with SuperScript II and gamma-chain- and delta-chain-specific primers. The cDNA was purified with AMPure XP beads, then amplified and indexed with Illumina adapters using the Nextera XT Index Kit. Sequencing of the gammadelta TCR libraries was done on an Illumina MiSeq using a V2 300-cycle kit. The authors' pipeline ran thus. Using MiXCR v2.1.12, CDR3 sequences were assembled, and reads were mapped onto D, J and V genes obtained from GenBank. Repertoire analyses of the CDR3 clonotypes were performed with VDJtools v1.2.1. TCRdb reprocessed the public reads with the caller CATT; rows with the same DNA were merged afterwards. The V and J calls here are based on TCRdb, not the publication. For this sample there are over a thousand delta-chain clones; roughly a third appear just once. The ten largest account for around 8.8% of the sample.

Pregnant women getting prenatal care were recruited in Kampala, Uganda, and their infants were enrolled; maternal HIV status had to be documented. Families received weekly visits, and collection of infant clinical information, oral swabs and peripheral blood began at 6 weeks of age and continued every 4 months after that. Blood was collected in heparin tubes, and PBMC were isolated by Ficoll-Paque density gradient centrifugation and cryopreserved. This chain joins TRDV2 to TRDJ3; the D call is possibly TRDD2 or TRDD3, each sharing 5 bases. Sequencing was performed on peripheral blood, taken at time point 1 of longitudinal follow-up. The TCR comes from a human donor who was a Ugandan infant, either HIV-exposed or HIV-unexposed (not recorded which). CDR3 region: CACDTPPVLVDPLRSWDTRQMFF. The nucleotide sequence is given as TGTGCCTGTGACACGCCTCCGGTACTGGTGGATCCCCTACGCTCCTGGGACACCCGACAGATGTTTTTC.